The 27 T cell receptor beta chains given below trace back to one sample, sequenced in a study of CD8 T cells in Susac syndrome. RNA in amounts of roughly 0.45 to 1 ug was reverse transcribed with random hexamers. One entry per CDR3 protein, called by TCRdb with MiXCR from the immunoSEQ multiplex PCR reads. The data show roughly 120,000 distinct CDR3 sequences, 94% seen once. The sequenced sample consisted of CD4+ T cells from PBMCs. These receptors were obtained from a human donor in good health.

In its sample, this clonotype was seen a few times. V gene TRBV6-1 combines with J gene TRBJ2-2, with D perhaps TRBD2 (5 bases). The CDR3 extends over 15 amino acids. The V gene's germline CDR1 is MNHNS and CDR2 SASEGT. V gave up 2 bases and J gave up 1 base, with 8 bases separating them. CDR3 nucleotides: TGTGCCAGCAGTGAACAGGCGGGGAACACCGGGGAGCTGTTTTTT. The encoded protein is CASSEQAGNTGELFF.

J is TRBJ2-5 and V is TRBV27; D perhaps matches TRBD1 (9 bases). The germline gives CDR1 MNHEY, CDR2 SMNVEV (reference sequence). Between the trimmed V and J ends, which lost 5 bases and 7 bases, there was a span of 29 bases. The CDR3 is 18 amino acids. This CDR3 is CASSGTGRAGGSKGTQYF. CDR3 DNA sequence: TGTGCCAGCAGTGGGACAGGGCGTGCGGGAGGTTCCAAGGGGACCCAGTACTTC.

This clonotype was counted between two and nine times. The gene calls are TRBV2 and TRBJ2-7; D not resolved. Per germline, CDR1 SNHLY and CDR2 FYNNEI. The V and J ends lost 2 bases and 3 bases respectively, with 5 bases between them. This CDR3 spans 12 amino acids. The chain's CDR3 is CASSEFLYEQYF. CDR3 DNA sequence: TGTGCCAGCAGTGAATTTCTCTACGAGCAGTACTTC.

The chain couples TRBV7-2 to TRBJ2-1; D not certain. This CDR3 has 13 residues. V was pared by 5 bases and J by 5 bases, with 10 bases between. CDR1 is SGHTA and CDR2 is FQGNSA in the germline V gene. This chain's CDR3 is CASSIDPNNEQFF. The CDR3 DNA reads TGTGCCAGCAGCATTGACCCCAACAATGAGCAGTTCTTC. Full variable domain (missing parts from reference TRBV7-2 and TRBJ2-1): GAGVSQSPSNKVTEKGKDVELRCDPISGHTALYWYRQSLGQGLEFLIYFQGNSAPDKSGLPSDRFSAERTGGSVSTLTIQRTQQEDSAVYLCASSIDPNNEQFFGPGTRLTVL.

V gene TRBV3-1 combines with J gene TRBJ2-7, with 7 bases fitting TRBD1. V gave up 4 bases and J gave up 3 bases; unmatched junction bases: 6. The CDR3 runs to 14 residues. The germline CDR1 and CDR2 sequences are LGHDT and YNNKEL (reference sequence). The CDR3 nucleotides are TGTGCCAGCAGCCCTCGGAACAGGGGCTACGAGCAGTACTTC. The encoded protein is CASSPRNRGYEQYF.

This chain joins TRBV15 and TRBJ2-7; a weak D match, TRBD2 (7 bases). Germline loops: CDR1 LNHNV, CDR2 YYDKDF (reference sequence). This CDR3 comprises 14 residues. Trimming removed 5 bases from V and 7 bases from J, with 18 bases in between. CDR3 region: CATSVKKQGGEQYF. In DNA, the CDR3 is TGTGCCACCAGCGTCAAGAAACAGGGAGGGGAGCAGTACTTC.

The rearrangement uses TRBV12-3 or TRBV12-4 and TRBJ1-1; 10 bases align to TRBD1. Trimming removed 7 bases from V and 4 bases from J; junction bases left unmatched: 15. CDR3 length equals 17 residues. DNA of the CDR3: TGTGCCAGCACCCGGGGGGTGGGACAGGGGTTCGTCACTGAAGCTTTCTTT. Translated: CASTRGVGQGFVTEAFF.

The chain links TRBV6-5 to TRBJ2-1, with D tentatively TRBD2 (6 bases). Germline CDR1 is MNHEY and CDR2 is SVGAGI. The CDR3 contains 20 residues. The germline V and J ends were trimmed by 0 bases and 0 bases, with 21 bases remaining between them. CDR3 sequence (DNA): TGTGCCAGCAGTTACTCCGTTCTCCGGGGCGGGACGTACTCCTACAATGAGCAGTTCTTC. Protein: CASSYSVLRGGTYSYNEQFF.

The gene calls are TRBV28 and TRBJ2-4, with D possibly being TRBD2 (6 bases). V was cut by 2 bases and J by 9 bases, with 14 bases left in between. Germline values: CDR1 MDHEN, CDR2 SYDVKM. This CDR3 is built from 14 residues. In DNA form, the CDR3 reads TGTGCCAGCAGTTTAAGTGAGGGAGGAAGCATTCAGTACTTC. It yields the protein CASSLSEGGSIQYF.

This chain uses TRBV7-3 with TRBJ2-7; 7 nucleotides agree with TRBD1. The CDR3 contains 13 residues. The V segment lost 4 bases and the J segment 4 bases; nucleotides outside the gene matches: 4. Germline V CDR1 and CDR2: SGHTA, FQGTGA. The CDR3 loop is CASSSSTGYEQYF. DNA of the CDR3: TGTGCCAGCAGCTCCTCGACAGGGTACGAGCAGTACTTC. The full variable domain, with the rest looked up from reference TRBV7-3 and TRBJ2-7, is GAGVSQTPSNKVTEKGKYVELRCDPISGHTALYWYRQSLGQGPEFLIYFQGTGAADDSGLPNDRFFAVRPEGSVSTLKIQRTERGDSAVYLCASSSSTGYEQYFGPGTRLTVT.

V usage is TRBV5-6 and J usage is TRBJ2-7; D tentatively fits TRBD1 or TRBD2 (5 bases each). V was shortened by 3 bases and J by 7 bases, with 20 bases between the two germline ends. This CDR3 contains 15 residues. From germline, CDR1 is SGHDT and CDR2 YYEEEE. CDR3 sequence (DNA): TGTGCCAGCAGCTGGGGCGGGTCCTACGGGGATGAGCAGTACTTC. Translating gives CASSWGGSYGDEQYF.

This rearrangement joins TRBV2 to TRBJ2-5; D perhaps matches TRBD2 (6 bases). Trimming pared 2 bases from V and 3 bases from J, leaving 13 bases between. Germline V CDR1 and CDR2: SNHLY, FYNNEI. This CDR3 has 15 residues. CDR3 residues: CASSEIGWGEETQYF. The DNA for the CDR3 is TGTGCCAGCAGTGAAATTGGCTGGGGGGAAGAGACCCAGTACTTC.

The CDR3 bases are TGTGCCAGCAGGGGGACTAGACCCAGACAAGAGACCCAGTACTTC. Amino acid sequence: CASRGTRPRQETQYF. The chain has TRBV12-3 or TRBV12-4 and TRBJ2-5; 8 bases match TRBD2. V dropped 6 bases and J dropped 2; count of bases not matched to a gene: 8. The length of the CDR3 is 15 residues.

The V and J genes are TRBV28 and TRBJ2-5; the match to TRBD1 covers 8 bases. This CDR3 contains 14 residues. Germline CDR1 reads MDHEN; CDR2 reads SYDVKM. The V segment lost 6 bases and the J segment 5 bases; nucleotides outside the gene matches: 8. For the CDR3, the DNA is TGTGCCAGCAGGGCCACAGGGGGGAGTGAGACCCAGTACTTC. Its protein product is CASRATGGSETQYF.

The rearrangement uses TRBV7-9 and TRBJ2-5; 11 bases are a match to TRBD2. V trimming: 3 bases; J trimming: 3 bases; junction bases outside the gene matches: 3. There are 15 residues in the CDR3. From germline, CDR1 is SEHNR and CDR2 FQNEAQ (reference sequence). The CDR3 loop is CASSFRLAGKETQYF. The CDR3 DNA follows: TGTGCCAGCAGCTTCAGACTAGCGGGGAAAGAGACCCAGTACTTC.

The genes are TRBV7-9 and TRBJ2-1, with 8 positions matching TRBD2. J was trimmed by 8 bases and V by 1 base; bases with no gene match: 10. The CDR3 consists of 16 residues. Germline V gene lookup returns CDR1 SEHNR and CDR2 FQNEAQ (reference sequence). CDR3 DNA sequence: TGTGCCAGCAGCTTAGATTACCGGGAGGGCCTCGATGAGCAGTTCTTC. Translation: CASSLDYREGLDEQFF.

The V call is TRBV10-3, the J call TRBJ2-7; D possibly corresponds to TRBD1 (6 bases). Germline V gene lookup returns CDR1 ENHRY and CDR2 SYGVKD. The V end was cut by 3 bases, the J end by 1 base, with 19 bases between. CDR3 length: 17 amino acids. The CDR3 DNA is TGTGCCATCAGTGACCCCACAGTCCGGGACACTTCCTACGAGCAGTACTTC. Its protein product is CAISDPTVRDTSYEQYF.

The rearrangement links TRBV30 to TRBJ1-2; weak D call: TRBD1 (5 bases). V was pared by 0 bases and J by 8 bases, with 13 bases between. This CDR3 comprises 13 residues. CDR1 is GTSNPN, CDR2 SVGIG, per germline (reference sequence). CDR3 DNA sequence: TGTGCCTGGAGTGTAGTGACAGACGAGGGCTACACCTTC. Translating it yields CAWSVVTDEGYTF. Full variable domain (outside the CDR3, taken from reference TRBV30 and TRBJ1-2): SQTIHQWPATLVQPVGSPLSLECTVEGTSNPNLYWYRQAAGRGLQLLFYSVGIGQISSEVPQNLSASRPQDRQFILSSKKLLLSDSGFYLCAWSVVTDEGYTFGSGTRLTVV.

V and J are TRBV5-1 and TRBJ2-1, with 9 bases fitting TRBD2. The CDR3 is 15 residues long. In germline, CDR1 is SGHRS, CDR2 YFSETQ. V shed 1 base, J shed 8 bases, and the junction held 7 bases outside the gene matches. CDR3 sequence reads: CASSLLSGSSYEQFF. Written as DNA, the CDR3 is TGCGCCAGCAGCTTGCTTAGCGGGAGCAGCTATGAGCAGTTCTTC.

This clonotype occurred once. The chain uses TRBV10-3 and TRBJ2-3; 8 bases agree with TRBD1. Germline assignment: CDR1 ENHRY and CDR2 SYGVKD. The V segment lost 10 bases and the J segment 2 bases; nucleotides outside the gene matches: 14. The CDR3 consists of 16 residues. CDR3 coding DNA: TGTGCCACCGGCCACGGACAGGGATTTCCCACAGATACGCAGTATTTT. Its protein product is CATGHGQGFPTDTQYF.

J is TRBJ2-1 and V is TRBV4-2; TRBD1 agrees at 7 bases. The length of the CDR3 is 15 residues. With 6 bases clipped from V and 2 bases from J, the junction kept 7 bases outside the gene matches. Germline loops: CDR1 LGHNA, CDR2 YNFKEQ. CDR3 sequence: CASRTGAGAYNEQFF. CDR3 nucleotides: TGTGCCAGCAGAACAGGGGCAGGGGCCTACAATGAGCAGTTCTTC.

The chain links TRBV3-1 to TRBJ2-2; no clear D. V was clipped by 1 base and J by 2 bases, with 8 bases between them. The CDR3 contains 15 residues. Germline CDR1 LGHDT, CDR2 YNNKEL (reference sequence). CDR3 protein: CASSQAQDNTGELFF. CDR3 DNA sequence: TGTGCCAGCAGCCAAGCCCAGGACAACACCGGGGAGCTGTTTTTT.

The chain carries TRBV28 and TRBJ2-4, with 7 bases fitting TRBD1. CDR3 length: 12 residues. CDR1 is MDHEN and CDR2 is SYDVKM in the germline V gene. Trimming at V came to 4 bases and at J to 11 bases, leaving 5 bases not matched to a gene. In DNA form, the CDR3 reads TGTGCCAGCAGTTCGGGACAGACATTTCAGTACTTC. Translation gives CASSSGQTFQYF.

This rearrangement joins TRBV14 to TRBJ1-2; TRBD1 is a possible D gene (5 bases). Germline CDR1 is SGHDN and CDR2 is FVKESK. The CDR3 contains 16 residues. V was shortened by 1 base and J by 3 bases, with 15 bases between the two germline ends. The CDR3 loop reads CASSQGERGGDYGYTF. The CDR3 region has the DNA TGTGCCAGCAGCCAAGGAGAACGCGGGGGAGACTATGGCTACACCTTC.

This chain joins TRBV27 and TRBJ2-7; D possibly corresponds to TRBD1 (6 bases). V lost 1 base and J 2 bases, leaving 12 bases between the germline ends. This CDR3 spans 15 amino acids. Germline CDR1 reads MNHEY; CDR2 reads SMNVEV (reference sequence). CDR3 residues: CASSLLQGITYEQYF. CDR3 DNA sequence: TGTGCCAGCAGTTTATTACAGGGTATCACCTACGAGCAGTACTTC.

The rearrangement links TRBV6-6 to TRBJ2-2; 7 bases are shared with TRBD2. The CDR3 has 16 residues. From germline, CDR1 is MNHNY and CDR2 SVGAGI (reference sequence). After removal of 4 bases from V and 2 bases from J, the junction contained 7 bases not matched to a gene. The DNA for the CDR3 is TGTGCCAGCAGTTGGGAGGGAGCTATAAACACCGGGGAGCTGTTTTTT. Protein: CASSWEGAINTGELFF.

CDR3 nucleotides: TGTGCCAGCAGCGTAGCAACAGGGGAAGGAGAGGGCTACACCTTC. Amino acids: CASSVATGEGEGYTF. The chain links TRBV9 to TRBJ1-2; 7 bases line up with TRBD1. Trimming took 0 bases from V and 8 from J; bases not matched to a gene: 10. Germline V gene lookup returns CDR1 SGDLS and CDR2 YYNGEE. CDR3 length: 15 residues.